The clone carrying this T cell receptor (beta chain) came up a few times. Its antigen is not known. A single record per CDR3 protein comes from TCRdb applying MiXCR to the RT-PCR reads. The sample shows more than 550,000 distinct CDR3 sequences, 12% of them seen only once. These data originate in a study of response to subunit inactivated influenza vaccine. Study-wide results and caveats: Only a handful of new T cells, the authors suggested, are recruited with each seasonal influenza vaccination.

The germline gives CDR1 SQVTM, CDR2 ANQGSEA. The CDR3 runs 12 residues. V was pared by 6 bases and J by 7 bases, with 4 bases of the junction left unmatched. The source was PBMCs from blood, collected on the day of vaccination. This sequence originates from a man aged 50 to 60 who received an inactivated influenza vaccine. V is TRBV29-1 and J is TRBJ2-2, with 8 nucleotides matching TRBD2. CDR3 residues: CSVNAGGGELFF. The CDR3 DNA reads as TGCAGCGTGAACGCGGGAGGCGGGGAGCTGTTTTTT.